Each of the 11 T cell receptor beta chains below was sequenced from the same sample in a study of blood T cells in healthy people across ages. With a J-beta primer mix and a sample-barcoded 5' primer, a second PCR ran 7 to 11 cycles. From the 5' RACE reads, TCRdb called clonotypes with MiXCR, one entry per CDR3 protein. The table has over a million distinct CDR3 sequences, around 27% seen once. These sequences were also reported in another study, on T cells of mothers and their children.

Sequenced sample: blood. The receptors here all came from a girl aged 2-10 years in good health.

This sequence joins TRBV10-3 and TRBJ2-1; no firm D call. The CDR3 consists of 13 residues. The ends were cut back, 2 bases at V and 10 bases at J, with 12 bases in the middle. Germline loops: CDR1 ENHRY, CDR2 SYGVKD. CDR3 in amino acids: CAISETDFYEQFF. In DNA, the CDR3 is TGTGCCATCAGTGAGACCGACTTTTACGAGCAGTTCTTC.

Here the CDR3 DNA reads TGTGCCAGCAGCCAAGATATCAGGTTCAATGGAAACACCATATATTTT. It yields the protein CASSQDIRFNGNTIYF. The V call is TRBV3-1, the J call TRBJ1-3; D is unclear. The germline CDR1 and CDR2 sequences are LGHDT and YNNKEL (reference sequence). The CDR3 spans 16 residues. Trimming left V 0 bases short and J 3 bases short, with 12 bases between.

The rearrangement uses TRBV7-2 and TRBJ1-1; 9 bases match TRBD1. Germline V gene lookup returns CDR1 SGHTA and CDR2 FQGNSA. CDR3 size: 14 residues. The V segment lost 5 bases and the J segment 5 bases; nucleotides outside the gene matches: 6. CDR3 nucleotides: TGTGCCAGCAGCCTTGACAGGGGGATGACTGAAGCTTTCTTT. Protein: CASSLDRGMTEAFF.

The table lists this clonotype with a few counts. The chain joins TRBV6-1 to TRBJ1-6; 9 bases match TRBD1. V lost 7 bases and J lost 7; bases outside the gene matches: 17. The germline CDR1 and CDR2 sequences are MNHNS and SASEGT. The length of the CDR3 is 18 residues. The CDR3 reads CASKPPNRGLSGNSPLHF. In DNA, the CDR3 is TGTGCCAGCAAACCCCCAAACAGGGGGCTATCTGGGAATTCACCCCTCCACTTT.

This clonotype occurred a few times. V and J are TRBV7-9 and TRBJ2-1, with D possibly being TRBD1 (5 bases). This CDR3 comprises 15 residues. Germline V gene data show CDR1 as SEHNR and CDR2 as FQNEAQ (reference sequence). V was trimmed by 2 bases and J by 3 bases, leaving 11 bases between them. The CDR3 loop is CASSLSRAHYNEQFF. CDR3 bases: TGTGCCAGCAGCTTAAGCAGGGCCCACTACAATGAGCAGTTCTTC.

This clonotype was counted a few times. CDR3 amino acids: CASSRNNRDRKPGETQYF. Written as DNA, the CDR3 is TGCGCCAGCAGCAGAAACAACCGGGACAGAAAACCAGGAGAGACCCAGTACTTC. The chain is built from TRBV5-1 and TRBJ2-5; 7 bases align to TRBD1. V was clipped by 4 bases and J by 4 bases; unmatched bases: 19. This CDR3 spans 18 amino acids. Germline assignment: CDR1 SGHRS and CDR2 YFSETQ. Combining the CDR3 with reference TRBV5-1 and TRBJ2-5 gives the whole variable domain KAGVTQTPRYLIKTRGQQVTLSCSPISGHRSVSWYQQTPGQGLQFLFEYFSETQRNKGNFPGRFSGRQFSNSRSEMNVSTLELGDSALYLCASSRNNRDRKPGETQYFGPGTRLLVL.

With respect to this clonotype: It is likely a read error, because the conserved phenylalanine at the end of the CDR3 is missing. The chain carries TRBV28 and TRBJ2-5; 9 bases map to TRBD1. The closer fit of TRBJ2-7 to the DNA end suggests the J call may be wrong. Germline assignment: CDR1 MDHEN and CDR2 SYDVKM. The CDR3 runs to 14 residues. The CDR3 nucleotides read TGTGCCAGCAGTCGGACAGGGGAGACCTACGAGCAGTACCTC. Its protein is CASSRTGETYEQYL.

The chain uses TRBV13 and TRBJ1-1, with TRBD1 as a possible D gene (5 bases). Germline CDR1 is PRHDT and CDR2 is FYEKMQ (reference sequence). Trimming cost V 4 bases and J 6 bases, with 24 bases left between them. The CDR3 spans 17 residues. The CDR3 sequence is CASSSSGGIKSSAEAFF. CDR3 in DNA: TGTGCCAGCAGCTCATCCGGGGGGATTAAATCGTCAGCTGAAGCTTTCTTT.

This clonotype was counted once. V is TRBV20-1 and J is TRBJ2-1, with TRBD1 as a possible D gene (5 bases). This CDR3 is built from 13 residues. Germline CDR1 is DFQATT and CDR2 is SNEGSKA (reference sequence). V was cut by 7 bases and J by 0 bases, with 10 bases left in between. The CDR3 coding sequence is TGCAGTGGTGGGGCCAGCTCCTACAATGAGCAGTTCTTC. This sequence encodes CSGGASSYNEQFF.

The CDR3, as DNA: TGTGCCAGCAGCCCGACTAGCGGGCCCCACTACGAGCAGTACTTC. Translation: CASSPTSGPHYEQYF. V and J are TRBV7-9 and TRBJ2-7, with 10 bases lining up with TRBD2. The CDR3 covers 15 residues. Germline values: CDR1 SEHNR, CDR2 FQNEAQ (reference sequence). V shed 5 bases and J 3 bases; nucleotides not matched to a gene: 7. Combining the CDR3 with reference TRBV7-9 and TRBJ2-7 gives the whole variable domain DTGVSQNPRHKITKRGQNVTFRCDPISEHNRLYWYRQTLGQGPEFLTYFQNEAQLEKSRLLSDRFSAERPKGSFSTLEIQRTEQGDSAMYLCASSPTSGPHYEQYFGPGTRLTVT.

This clonotype was seen only a few times. The V and J genes are TRBV7-2 and TRBJ2-7; TRBD2 matches at 14 bases. J was trimmed by 3 bases and V by 5 bases; bases with no gene match: 9. CDR3 length equals 17 residues. Germline CDR1 is SGHTA and CDR2 is FQGNSA. CDR3 in amino acids: CASSPPGLAGGDYEQYF. In nucleotides, the CDR3 is TGTGCCAGCAGCCCCCCTGGACTAGCGGGGGGAGACTACGAGCAGTACTTC.